The present entry profiles one T cell receptor beta chain with its context. These data come from a study of blood T cell repertoires in COVID-19. Study at large: Italy, Spain and the United States were the sources of the convalescent and acute COVID-19 samples.

As handled by the study authors: For nucleated cells, counts were estimated from reference gene primer amplification. Clones were read by immunoSEQ multiplex PCR, and TCRdb kept only the in-frame ones, dropping some. From that table come the V and J calls and clone size; the DNA was used to work out D and trimming. In the table there are about 30,000 clones, about 80% of which are singletons. V gave up 3 bases and J gave up 1 base, with 10 bases separating them. The CDR3 sequence is 14 residues long. The germline gives CDR1 MNHNY, CDR2 SVGAGI (reference sequence). The sample consisted of peripheral blood. V and J are TRBV6-6 and TRBJ2-7; tentative D call: TRBD1 (5 bases). The sequence was obtained from a woman in her seventies with acute or convalescent COVID-19. DNA of the CDR3: TGTGCCAGCAGTTATAGGGGAACTTCCTACGAGCAGTACTTC. Translated, it gives CASSYRGTSYEQYF.